These 2 T cell receptor beta chains share one sample of origin, sequenced in a study of blood T cell repertoires in COVID-19. Produced via immunoSEQ multiplex PCR; TCRdb's table is partial and in-frame only. The data contain hundreds of thousands of clones, about 80% of them singletons. The sequenced material came from peripheral blood. The receptor set was obtained from a woman aged 80 or older with acute or convalescent COVID-19.

The chain recombines TRBV9 with TRBJ2-2; TRBD2 aligns across 12 bases. Trimming removed 0 bases from V and 6 bases from J; junction bases left unmatched: 9. The CDR3 covers 18 residues. Germline assignment: CDR1 SGDLS and CDR2 YYNGEE. The CDR3 spells CASSVALVGTSGPGELFF. In DNA form, the CDR3 reads TGTGCCAGCAGCGTAGCTTTAGTGGGGACTAGCGGGCCCGGGGAGCTGTTTTTT.

The rearrangement uses TRBV9 and TRBJ1-6; tentative D call: TRBD1 (6 bases). The V gene lost 0 bases and the J gene lost 7 bases, with 8 bases spanning the gap. The CDR3 is made up of 14 amino acids. CDR1 and CDR2 from the germline V gene are SGDLS and YYNGEE. DNA of the CDR3: TGTGCCAGCAGCGTAGGGACAGAGAATTCACCCCTCCACTTT. Its translation is CASSVGTENSPLHF. The variable domain in full, with the rest retrieved from reference TRBV9 and TRBJ1-6, is DSGVTQTPKHLITATGQRVTLRCSPRSGDLSVYWYQQSLDQGLQFLIQYYNGEERAKGNILERFSAQQFPDLHSELNLSSLELGDSALYFCASSVGTENSPLHFGNGTRLTVT.